The 17 T cell receptor beta chains in this list originate from one sample, sequenced in a study of cytomegalovirus exposure and HLA in healthy donors. The PCR was carried out with 60 Vbeta primers and 13 Jbeta primers. Sequencing was performed with immunoSEQ multiplex PCR; in TCRdb, only in-frame clones are kept and a portion is missing. The table records 130,000 to 150,000 clones, approximately 80% of them present only once. The sample taken for sequencing was PBMCs. The receptor source for this set is a female donor in good health and CMV-seronegative.

This clone has more than one count but fewer than ten. The rearrangement links TRBV6-6 to TRBJ2-2, with D possibly being TRBD2 (5 bases). This CDR3 is 15 amino acids long. Trimming stripped 0 bases from V and 6 bases from J, with 11 bases between. Germline-derived CDR1 and CDR2 are MNHNY and SVGAGI (reference sequence). The CDR3 sequence is CASSYSPPGSGELFF. The CDR3 region has the DNA TGTGCCAGCAGTTACTCACCTCCGGGATCCGGGGAGCTGTTTTTT.

V and J are TRBV28 and TRBJ1-5, with 8 bases that match TRBD1. CDR3 length: 17 amino acids. Germline trimming cut 6 bases from V and 2 bases from J; bases unmatched to any gene: 12. Per the germline V gene, CDR1 is MDHEN and CDR2 is SYDVKM. In DNA, the CDR3 is TGTGCCAGCAGCCGAGGGGCCGGGACAGGTGGCAATCAGCCCCAGCATTTT. This gives the protein CASSRGAGTGGNQPQHF. Variable domain in full (rest from reference TRBV28 and TRBJ1-5): DVKVTQSSRYLVKRTGEKVFLECVQDMDHENMFWYRQDPGLGLRLIYFSYDVKMKEKGDIPEGYSVSREKKERFSLILESASTNQTSMYLCASSRGAGTGGNQPQHFGDGTRLSIL.

The chain links TRBV11-2 to TRBJ1-3; a weak D match, TRBD1 (5 bases). The CDR3 has 16 residues. The germline V gene has CDR1 SGHAT and CDR2 FQNNGV. Trimming removed 5 bases from V and 0 bases from J, with 14 bases in between. The CDR3 sequence: CASSRVQGSSGNTIYF. DNA for the CDR3: TGTGCCAGCAGCAGGGTCCAGGGTAGCTCTGGAAACACCATATATTTT.

In this sample, this clone turned up a few times. This sequence joins TRBV30 and TRBJ1-4; D uncertain. The CDR3 is made up of 13 amino acids. Trimming took off 2 bases at V and 8 bases at J, with 12 bases between the two ends. CDR1 and CDR2 from the germline V gene are GTSNPN and SVGIG (reference sequence). The CDR3, as DNA: TGTGCCTGGAGTCCAGCGGATTGGGAAAAACTGTTTTTT. Residues: CAWSPADWEKLFF.

This clone was found a few times. This chain connects TRBV27 to TRBJ1-6, with a possible D match to TRBD1 (5 bases). The CDR3 has 14 residues. CDR1 and CDR2 from the germline V gene are MNHEY and SMNVEV (reference sequence). Trimming stripped 2 bases from V and 7 bases from J, with 9 bases between. CDR3 coding DNA: TGTGCCAGCAGTTTACCGACAGAAAATTCACCCCTCCACTTT. This gives the protein CASSLPTENSPLHF.

This clone was seen a few times. The chain is built from TRBV5-4 and TRBJ2-7, with a weak D call TRBD1 (6 bases). The CDR3 runs to 14 residues. Trimming removed 2 bases at V and 6 bases at J, with 15 bases between. Germline V lookup: CDR1 SGHNT, CDR2 YYREEE (reference sequence). The CDR3 coding sequence is TGTGCCAGCAGCTTTTCTGGGGGCTTTGTCGAGCAGTACTTC. It specifies CASSFSGGFVEQYF.

This chain connects TRBV7-2 to TRBJ2-7; possibly TRBD2 for D (6 bases). The CDR3 loop spans 11 amino acids. Germline V gene sequence: CDR1 SGHTA, CDR2 FQGNSA. Trimming cost V 2 bases and J 12 bases, with 11 bases left between them. The CDR3 region has the DNA TGTGCCAGCAGCTTACGGGACTCTCTGTACTTC. Protein sequence: CASSLRDSLYF.

The chain is built from TRBV7-8 and TRBJ2-5, with D perhaps matching TRBD2 (5 bases). Trimming left V 0 bases short and J 7 bases short, with 21 bases between. Germline-derived CDR1 and CDR2 are SGHVS and FQNEAQ. This CDR3 has 17 residues. The CDR3 is CASSLARYREARGTQYF. The CDR3 DNA is TGTGCCAGCAGCTTAGCGCGTTATCGAGAAGCCCGGGGGACCCAGTACTTC.

This clone was counted between two and nine times. The CDR3, as DNA: TGTGCCAGCAGCTGGGGGACAGCCTATAATCAGCCCCAGCATTTT. This translates into CASSWGTAYNQPQHF. The chain links TRBV28 to TRBJ1-5; 7 nucleotides line up with TRBD1. V lost 6 bases, J lost 4 bases, and 9 bases stayed unmatched. Germline lookup yields CDR1 MDHEN and CDR2 SYDVKM. CDR3 size: 15 residues.

This clone was observed a few times. The chain links TRBV19 to TRBJ1-1; D gene unclear. Per germline, CDR1 LNHDA and CDR2 SQIVND (reference sequence). Trimming left V 8 bases short and J 0 bases short, with 7 bases between. CDR3 length: 12 amino acids. Here the CDR3 reads CASSVMNTEAFF. The DNA for the CDR3 is TGTGCCAGTTCAGTCATGAACACTGAAGCTTTCTTT.

V is TRBV7-9 and J is TRBJ1-1, with 11 positions matching TRBD1. Germline V lookup: CDR1 SEHNR, CDR2 FQNEAQ (reference sequence). CDR3 length: 16 residues. J was trimmed by 5 bases and V by 4 bases; bases with no gene match: 9. The CDR3 region has the DNA TGTGCCAGCAGCTCACTTGGACAGGGGGCGAGTACTGAAGCTTTCTTT. Its translation: CASSSLGQGASTEAFF.

This rearrangement joins TRBV6-5 to TRBJ2-7; 9 bases line up with TRBD1. The CDR3 covers 14 residues. CDR1 and CDR2 from the germline V gene are MNHEY and SVGAGI. Unmatched junction bases numbered 9, after V lost 5 bases and J lost 7 bases. The CDR3 DNA reads TGTGCCAGCAGTGGGGGACAGGGAACCGGTGAGCAGTACTTC. The encoded protein is CASSGGQGTGEQYF.

This sequence joins TRBV16 and TRBJ2-1; 10 positions match TRBD2. CDR1 is KGHSY and CDR2 is FQNENV in the germline V gene. The CDR3 sequence is 17 residues long. V gave up 1 base and J gave up 5 bases; unmatched junction bases: 8. Here the CDR3 reads CASSQLGVAGGHNEQFF. CDR3 bases: TGTGCCAGCAGCCAATTAGGGGTAGCGGGAGGTCACAATGAGCAGTTCTTC. Drawing the rest from reference TRBV16 and TRBJ2-1, the complete variable domain is GEEVAQTPKHLVRGEGQKAKLYCAPIKGHSYVFWYQQVLKNEFKFLISFQNENVFDETGMPKERFSAKCLPNSPCSLEIQATKLEDSAVYFCASSQLGVAGGHNEQFFGPGTRLTVL.

V is TRBV19 and J is TRBJ2-7, with D perhaps TRBD1 (6 bases). The CDR3 totals 14 residues. Germline V gene sequence: CDR1 LNHDA, CDR2 SQIVND (reference sequence). V dropped 7 bases and J dropped 0 bases, with 13 bases sitting between them. CDR3 sequence reads: CASKGDPVSYEQYF. As DNA, the CDR3 is TGTGCCAGTAAGGGGGACCCGGTCTCCTACGAGCAGTACTTC.

The V gene is TRBV6-6, the J gene TRBJ1-1; TRBD1 might be the D (6 bases). The germline V gene has CDR1 MNHNY and CDR2 SVGAGI (reference sequence). The germline V and J ends were trimmed by 6 bases and 5 bases, with 13 bases remaining between them. The CDR3 has 13 residues. DNA of the CDR3: TGTGCCAGCAGGGGGACATGGGGGACTGAAGCTTTCTTT. As protein: CASRGTWGTEAFF.

This clone appeared a single time. This rearrangement joins TRBV27 to TRBJ1-1; D unclear. V lost 4 bases and J 7 bases, leaving 7 bases between the germline ends. CDR1 and CDR2 (germline): MNHEY, SMNVEV (reference sequence). The CDR3 is 11 amino acids. The CDR3 loop is CASSSGVEAFF. The CDR3 coding sequence is TGTGCCAGCAGTTCCGGGGTTGAAGCTTTCTTT.

This chain joins TRBV15 and TRBJ1-5; D remains ambiguous. The V end was cut by 3 bases, the J end by 0 bases, with 9 bases between. CDR3 length equals 15 residues. CDR1 LNHNV and CDR2 YYDKDF come from the germline V gene (reference sequence). CDR3 sequence (DNA): TGTGCCACCAGCAGCCTAGGCCATAGCAATCAGCCCCAGCATTTT. It encodes CATSSLGHSNQPQHF.